A single sample gave rise to the 14 T cell receptor beta chains below, sequenced in a study of blood T cell repertoires in COVID-19. The table came from immunoSEQ multiplex PCR; TCRdb's copy has only in-frame clones and leaves some out. The sample comprises approximately 67,000 clones, around nine tenths of which are singletons, and roughly a fifth rests with the top ten. Sequencing used peripheral blood. These receptors came from a woman at least 80 years old with acute or convalescent COVID-19.

V usage is TRBV5-6 and J usage is TRBJ2-5, with a possible D match to TRBD1 (6 bases). With 4 bases removed from V and 4 bases from J, the gap between germline ends came to 11 bases. CDR1 SGHDT and CDR2 YYEEEE come from the germline V gene. This CDR3 region has 13 residues. The CDR3 loop is CASSPDRLETQYF. The CDR3 region has the DNA TGTGCCAGCAGCCCTGACAGGTTAGAGACCCAGTACTTC.

The chain has TRBV5-1 and TRBJ2-7; 8 nucleotides align to TRBD2. The CDR3 totals 14 residues. The trim removed 1 base at V and 0 bases at J, leaving 0 bases unmatched. CDR1 and CDR2 (germline): SGHRS, YFSETQ. The CDR3 loop is CASSLTSGSYEQYF. CDR3 DNA sequence: TGCGCCAGCAGCTTGACTAGCGGCTCCTACGAGCAGTACTTC.

The chain recombines TRBV4-1 with TRBJ1-5; D unresolved. This CDR3 is 15 amino acids long. Germline values: CDR1 MGHRA, CDR2 YSYEKL. Trimming left V 5 bases short and J 0 bases short, with 11 bases between. The CDR3, as DNA: TGCGCCAGCAGCAGAGGGCAGGATAGCAATCAGCCCCAGCATTTT. Protein product: CASSRGQDSNQPQHF.

This chain uses TRBV5-1 with TRBJ2-7, with 10 bases lining up with TRBD2. Looked up from germline, CDR1 is SGHRS and CDR2 is YFSETQ. The CDR3 consists of 17 residues. V shed 4 bases and J 0 bases; nucleotides not matched to a gene: 10. CDR3 sequence reads: CASSPYWTSGSSYEQYF. Written as DNA, the CDR3 is TGCGCCAGCAGCCCGTACTGGACTAGCGGTAGCTCCTACGAGCAGTACTTC.

Here the CDR3 DNA reads TGTGCCAGCAGCTTTACGGGAGGGGGGAATGAGCAGTTCTTC. Translating gives CASSFTGGGNEQFF. The rearrangement links TRBV5-4 to TRBJ2-1, with 8 bases lining up with TRBD2. Germline trimming cut 2 bases from V and 7 bases from J; bases unmatched to any gene: 5. The germline gives CDR1 SGHNT, CDR2 YYREEE (reference sequence). This CDR3 spans 14 amino acids.

The genes are TRBV27 and TRBJ1-2; 7 bases agree with TRBD1. Looked up from germline, CDR1 is MNHEY and CDR2 is SMNVEV (reference sequence). With V trimmed by 2 bases and J by 0 bases, 3 bases remained unmatched. There are 15 residues in the CDR3. CDR3 sequence: CASSLMGQPNYGYTF. DNA for the CDR3: TGTGCCAGCAGTTTAATGGGACAGCCTAACTATGGCTACACCTTC.

This sequence joins TRBV4-2 and TRBJ1-5, with D perhaps TRBD1 (6 bases). The CDR3 is 15 amino acids. Germline V lookup: CDR1 LGHNA, CDR2 YNFKEQ. Trimming removed 1 base at V and 5 bases at J, with 12 bases between. CDR3 loop: CASSQGRTDDQPQHF. DNA of the CDR3: TGTGCCAGCAGCCAAGGCCGGACAGACGATCAGCCCCAGCATTTT.

This rearrangement joins TRBV19 to TRBJ1-2; tentatively, D is TRBD1 (6 bases). V dropped 6 bases and J dropped 4 bases, with 15 bases sitting between them. Per germline, CDR1 LNHDA and CDR2 SQIVND (reference sequence). The CDR3 extends over 14 amino acids. The CDR3 here is CASSLGTNPYGYTF. The DNA for the CDR3 is TGTGCCAGTAGCCTCGGGACAAATCCCTATGGCTACACCTTC.

V and J are TRBV27 and TRBJ1-1, with a possible D match to TRBD1 (6 bases). Germline-derived CDR1 and CDR2 are MNHEY and SMNVEV (reference sequence). The CDR3 spans 16 residues. V gave up 2 bases and J gave up 5 bases, with 18 bases separating them. Here the CDR3 reads CASSLGVTGGKTEAFF. For the CDR3, the DNA is TGTGCCAGCAGTTTAGGAGTGACAGGCGGTAAGACTGAAGCTTTCTTT.

The V and J genes are TRBV29-1 and TRBJ1-3; D remains unclear. Germline assignment: CDR1 SQVTM and CDR2 ANQGSEA. There are 13 residues in the CDR3. With 7 bases removed from V and 0 bases from J, the gap between germline ends came to 10 bases. The CDR3 DNA reads TGCAGCGCCGCAGATAACTCTGGAAACACCATATATTTT. It yields the protein CSAADNSGNTIYF.

The chain combines TRBV6-1 with TRBJ1-1; D is possibly TRBD1 (6 bases). CDR1 is MNHNS and CDR2 is SASEGT in the germline V gene. This CDR3 region has 15 residues. V lost 0 bases, J lost 6 bases, and 14 bases lay in between. The CDR3 region has the DNA TGTGCCAGCAGTGAAGCGCAAGGGGGAGGGGCTGAAGCTTTCTTT. Translating it yields CASSEAQGGGAEAFF.

The chain uses TRBV11-1 and TRBJ1-2, with D possibly TRBD1 on 5 matching bases. Germline V gene sequence: CDR1 SGHAT, CDR2 FQDESV (reference sequence). CDR3 size: 14 residues. Trimming took off 5 bases at V and 8 bases at J, with 18 bases between the two ends. The CDR3: CASSQRGRTLGYTF. CDR3 coding DNA: TGTGCCAGCAGCCAAAGGGGCAGGACCTTGGGCTACACCTTC.

In this sample, this clone turned up once. The rearrangement links TRBV6-2 or TRBV6-3 to TRBJ2-7; 8 nucleotides align to TRBD2. V shed 2 bases, J shed 3 bases, and the junction held 9 bases outside the gene matches. Germline loops: CDR1 MNHEY, CDR2 SVGEGT. CDR3 length equals 16 residues. CDR3 DNA sequence: TGTGCCAGCAGTTACCTCCTTAGCGGGACTCACTACGAGCAGTACTTC. Protein product: CASSYLLSGTHYEQYF.

The chain is built from TRBV10-3 and TRBJ1-2, with D tentatively TRBD1 (6 bases). V gave up 0 bases and J gave up 6 bases, with 11 bases separating them. The CDR3 runs 14 residues. The germline V gene encodes CDR1 ENHRY and CDR2 SYGVKD. CDR3 protein: CAISESAGVNGYTF. DNA for the CDR3: TGTGCCATCAGTGAGTCGGCAGGGGTTAATGGCTACACCTTC.